This paragraph reports one T cell receptor (beta chain). The target antigen is unknown. This specimen belongs to a study of shared clonotypes between healthy human individuals. Study-wide points: Shared across a handful of donors were around 5% of the naive CD4 clonotypes. As a rule, naive subsets had a larger estimated richness than memory subsets. Researchers sampled blood only, noting tissue repertoires likely differ.

Assay used: immunoSEQ multiplex PCR; TCRdb lists only in-frame clones, some missing. Of roughly 1 million clones in the sample, roughly 75% were seen once. CDR3 length: 13 residues. V gave up 4 bases and J gave up 0 bases, with 7 bases separating them. Germline V gene sequence: CDR1 MNHNS, CDR2 SASEGT. This TCR was recovered from a young man in good health. The genes are TRBV6-1 and TRBJ2-7; D is uncertain. The sample was memory CD4+ T cells sorted from blood. Indicated subset: CD45RA-negative fraction. The chain's CDR3 is CASSVTYSYEQYF. Here the CDR3 DNA reads TGTGCCAGCAGTGTCACGTACTCCTACGAGCAGTACTTC.